These 9 T cell receptor beta chains share one sample of origin, sequenced in a study of cytomegalovirus exposure and HLA in healthy donors. Amplification used 60 Vbeta primers and 13 Jbeta primers. The method was immunoSEQ multiplex PCR; TCRdb's version includes in-frame clones alone and lacks a portion of them. The table has 100,000 or so clones, roughly 70% seen once; the top ten hold 2% to 3%. Sequencing input: PBMCs. These TCRs come from a man between 45 and 60 years old in good health and CMV-seronegative.

The chain uses TRBV5-6 and TRBJ1-1; TRBD1 matches 10 bases. Germline values: CDR1 SGHDT, CDR2 YYEEEE. Trimming removed 4 bases from V and 2 bases from J; junction bases left unmatched: 2. CDR3 length: 14 amino acids. CDR3 bases: TGTGCCAGCAGCGGGGACAGGGGTAACACTGAAGCTTTCTTT. Its translation: CASSGDRGNTEAFF.

The chain couples TRBV10-3 to TRBJ2-1, with D perhaps matching TRBD2 (6 bases). Germline V gives CDR1 ENHRY, CDR2 SYGVKD. The CDR3 is 14 amino acids. The V end was cut by 3 bases, the J end by 7 bases, with 13 bases between. The CDR3 bases are TGTGCCATCAGTGATGGGGAGGAGGGGAATGAGCAGTTCTTC. The encoded protein is CAISDGEEGNEQFF.

This sequence joins TRBV5-1 and TRBJ2-2, with D hard to call. CDR1 SGHRS and CDR2 YFSETQ come from the germline V gene. Trimming cost V 10 bases and J 5 bases, with 12 bases left between them. The CDR3 runs to 12 residues. The CDR3 is CALQLGTGELFF. The CDR3 DNA reads TGCGCCCTACAGTTGGGTACCGGGGAGCTGTTTTTT.

V is TRBV15 and J is TRBJ2-7; tentatively, D is TRBD2 (5 bases). Germline lookup yields CDR1 LNHNV and CDR2 YYDKDF (reference sequence). Trimming removed 1 base at V and 3 bases at J, with 7 bases between. This CDR3 contains 13 residues. CDR3 residues: CATSRGTFYEQYF. The CDR3 region has the DNA TGTGCCACCAGCAGAGGGACTTTCTACGAGCAGTACTTC.

V usage is TRBV15 and J usage is TRBJ2-4, with D possibly being TRBD2 (6 bases). Between the trimmed V and J ends, which lost 6 bases and 6 bases, there was a span of 12 bases. The CDR3 totals 13 residues. CDR1 is LNHNV and CDR2 is YYDKDF in the germline V gene (reference sequence). The CDR3 protein is CATSSIGGNIQYF. In DNA, the CDR3 is TGTGCCACCAGTTCAATCGGGGGAAACATTCAGTACTTC.

The rearrangement uses TRBV10-3 and TRBJ2-2; TRBD2 might be the D (5 bases). The germline V and J ends were trimmed by 1 base and 0 bases, with 9 bases remaining between them. Per germline, CDR1 ENHRY and CDR2 SYGVKD. There are 16 residues in the CDR3. CDR3 in amino acids: CAISEYPAANTGELFF. CDR3 DNA: TGTGCCATCAGTGAGTACCCAGCGGCGAACACCGGGGAGCTGTTTTTT.

This sequence joins TRBV5-1 and TRBJ2-3; weak D call: TRBD2 (6 bases). This CDR3 contains 15 residues. Germline assignment: CDR1 SGHRS and CDR2 YFSETQ. V shed 2 bases and J shed 5 bases, with 15 bases lying between them. CDR3 sequence: CASSFPGLPVDTQYF. Written as DNA, the CDR3 is TGCGCCAGCAGCTTTCCGGGACTGCCGGTAGATACGCAGTATTTT.

The chain has TRBV7-2 and TRBJ2-7; 8 bases fit TRBD1. Germline V gene sequence: CDR1 SGHTA, CDR2 FQGNSA. The CDR3 loop spans 14 amino acids. Losses at the gene ends were 5 bases for V and 3 bases for J; bases not matched to a gene: 6. The CDR3 here is CASSRGDRGYEQYF. As DNA, the CDR3 is TGTGCCAGCAGCCGCGGAGACAGGGGCTACGAGCAGTACTTC.

Of note for this clone: A read error may account for a junction end that differs from germline. Here the CDR3 reads CSSSLEQGGAFF. For the CDR3, the DNA is TGTTCCAGCAGCCTAGAACAGGGTGGGGCTTTCTTT. This sequence joins TRBV7-9 and TRBJ1-1; a weak D match, TRBD1 (6 bases). Germline CDR1 is SEHNR and CDR2 is FQNEAQ (reference sequence). The length of the CDR3 is 12 residues.